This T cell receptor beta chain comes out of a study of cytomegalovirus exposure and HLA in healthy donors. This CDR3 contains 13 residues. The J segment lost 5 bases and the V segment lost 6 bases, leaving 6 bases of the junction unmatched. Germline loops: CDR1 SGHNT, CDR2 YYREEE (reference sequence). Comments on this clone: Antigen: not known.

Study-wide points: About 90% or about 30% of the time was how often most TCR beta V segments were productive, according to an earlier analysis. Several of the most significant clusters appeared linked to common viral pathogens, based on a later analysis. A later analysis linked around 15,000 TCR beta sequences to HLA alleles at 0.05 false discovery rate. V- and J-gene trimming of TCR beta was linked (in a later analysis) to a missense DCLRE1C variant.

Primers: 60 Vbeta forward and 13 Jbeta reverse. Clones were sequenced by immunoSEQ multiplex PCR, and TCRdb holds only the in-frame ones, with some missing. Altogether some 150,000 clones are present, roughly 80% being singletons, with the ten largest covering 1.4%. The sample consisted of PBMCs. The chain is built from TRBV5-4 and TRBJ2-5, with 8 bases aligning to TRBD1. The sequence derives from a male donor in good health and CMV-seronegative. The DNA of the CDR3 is TGTGCCAGCACGCGACAGGGGACGGAGACCCAGTACTTC. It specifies CASTRQGTETQYF.